Each of the 16 T cell receptor beta chains below was sequenced from the same sample in a study of shared clonotypes between healthy human individuals. Assay: immunoSEQ multiplex PCR; the TCRdb copy retains only in-frame clones and omits some. The profile shows roughly 520,000 clones, about 96% of them singletons. The material sequenced was naive CD4+ T cells sorted from blood. As to subset: CD45RA+ positively selected. The source of these receptors is a woman in her 30s in good health.

The V gene is TRBV7-9, the J gene TRBJ2-1; tentatively, D is TRBD2 (6 bases). Trimming took 3 bases from V and 0 from J, leaving 15 bases between them. Germline CDR1 reads SEHNR; CDR2 reads FQNEAQ (reference sequence). The CDR3 consists of 17 residues. The DNA for the CDR3 is TGTGCCAGCAGCTTCCCCGGGGCGGGGTCCTCCTACAATGAGCAGTTCTTC. It is translated as CASSFPGAGSSYNEQFF.

The chain links TRBV11-3 to TRBJ2-7, with a tentative D call TRBD2 (6 bases). The length of the CDR3 is 14 residues. Per germline, CDR1 SGHNT and CDR2 YENEEA. Trimming shortened V by 5 bases and J by 5 bases, and 16 bases separated the two germline ends. Written as DNA, the CDR3 is TGTGCCAGCAGCCCCGGCGGGACCCAAAACGAGCAGTACTTC. It is translated as CASSPGGTQNEQYF.

The rearrangement uses TRBV5-6 and TRBJ1-2, with 8 bases fitting TRBD1. The CDR3 totals 15 residues. CDR1 is SGHDT, CDR2 YYEEEE, per germline. J gave up 4 bases and V 1 base, and 6 bases lay outside the gene matches. Here the CDR3 reads CASSLSAGGPYGYTF. The CDR3, as DNA: TGTGCCAGCAGCTTGTCGGCAGGGGGCCCCTATGGCTACACCTTC.

This sequence joins TRBV11-2 and TRBJ1-4; perhaps TRBD1 as D (6 bases). The germline gives CDR1 SGHAT, CDR2 FQNNGV. Trimming stripped 3 bases from V and 0 bases from J, with 11 bases between. The CDR3 consists of 16 residues. DNA for the CDR3: TGTGCCAGCAGCTTCCCTGGGGGCGCAACTAATGAAAAACTGTTTTTT. Translating it yields CASSFPGGATNEKLFF.

The gene calls are TRBV6-1 and TRBJ2-7; D is perhaps TRBD1 or TRBD2 (7 bases each). V was trimmed by 7 bases and J by 3 bases, leaving 19 bases between them. The CDR3 is 15 residues long. Germline loops: CDR1 MNHNS, CDR2 SASEGT. The CDR3 DNA reads as TGTGCCAGCATGGGGGGGGACAGTCGATTCTACGAGCAGTACTTC. Translating it yields CASMGGDSRFYEQYF.

This clone appeared a few times. The chain links TRBV29-1 to TRBJ1-1, with D perhaps TRBD1 (6 bases). Trimming shortened V by 4 bases and J by 4 bases, and 13 bases separated the two germline ends. The CDR3 runs 13 residues. Germline assignment: CDR1 SQVTM and CDR2 ANQGSEA. This chain's CDR3 is CSVVGQGRTEAFF. DNA of the CDR3: TGCAGCGTTGTTGGGCAGGGGCGCACTGAAGCTTTCTTT. The entire variable domain, with the rest obtained from reference TRBV29-1 and TRBJ1-1, is as follows: SAVISQKPSRDICQRGTSLTIQCQVDSQVTMMFWYRQQPGQSLTLIATANQGSEATYESGFVIDKFPISRPNLTFSTLTVSNMSPEDSSIYLCSVVGQGRTEAFFGQGTRLTVV.

The sample holds one count of this clone. The V and J genes are TRBV19 and TRBJ2-7; 8 bases match TRBD1. Germline assignment: CDR1 LNHDA and CDR2 SQIVND (reference sequence). J was trimmed by 6 bases and V by 3 bases; bases with no gene match: 7. CDR3 size: 14 residues. The CDR3 region has the DNA TGTGCCAGTAGTATGGACAGGGAATTCCCCGAGCAGTACTTC. This translates into CASSMDREFPEQYF.

The rearrangement uses TRBV28 and TRBJ2-1; D is possibly TRBD1 or TRBD2 (5 bases each). Germline CDR1 reads MDHEN; CDR2 reads SYDVKM. Trimming took off 1 base at V and 5 bases at J, with 15 bases between the two ends. The CDR3 loop spans 16 amino acids. The CDR3 DNA is TGTGCCAGCAGTTTATCGGGACGACCGAACCACAATGAGCAGTTCTTC. Translating it yields CASSLSGRPNHNEQFF.

The J gene is TRBJ2-1, the V gene TRBV19; 12 nucleotides align to TRBD2. Germline CDR1 LNHDA, CDR2 SQIVND (reference sequence). The trim removed 5 bases at V and 7 bases at J, leaving 9 bases unmatched. CDR3 length: 16 residues. The CDR3 loop reads CASSSQTSGRLNEQFF. DNA of the CDR3: TGTGCCAGTAGTTCTCAGACTAGCGGGAGACTGAATGAGCAGTTCTTC.

J is TRBJ2-3 and V is TRBV5-4; 12 bases align to TRBD2. Germline CDR1 SGHNT, CDR2 YYREEE (reference sequence). The V segment lost 0 bases and the J segment 5 bases; nucleotides outside the gene matches: 4. The CDR3 loop spans 16 amino acids. The CDR3 is CASSLGLAGGEDTQYF. CDR3 nucleotide sequence: TGTGCCAGCAGCTTGGGGCTAGCGGGGGGGGAAGATACGCAGTATTTT.

The rearrangement uses TRBV25-1 and TRBJ1-3; 9 positions agree with TRBD1. Per the germline V gene, CDR1 is MGHDK and CDR2 is SYGVNS. The CDR3 covers 14 residues. Unmatched junction bases numbered 5, after V lost 4 bases and J lost 7 bases. CDR3 residues: CASSGTGGRNTIYF. The CDR3 nucleotides read TGTGCCAGCAGTGGAACAGGGGGCAGGAACACCATATATTTT.

The V and J genes are TRBV7-7 and TRBJ2-3, with 10 bases fitting TRBD2. Germline trimming cut 1 base from V and 2 bases from J; bases unmatched to any gene: 3. Germline loops: CDR1 SSHAT, CDR2 FNYEAQ (reference sequence). This CDR3 has 16 residues. DNA of the CDR3: TGTGCCAGCAGCTTAGGGACTAGCGGAGTCACAGATACGCAGTATTTT. It specifies CASSLGTSGVTDTQYF. The full variable domain, with the rest looked up from reference TRBV7-7 and TRBJ2-3, is GAGVSQSPRYKVTKRGQDVTLRCDPISSHATLYWYQQALGQGPEFLTYFNYEAQPDKSGLPSDRFSAERPEGSISTLTIQRTEQRDSAMYRCASSLGTSGVTDTQYFGPGTRLTVL.

The V gene is TRBV9, the J gene TRBJ2-7; D might be TRBD1 (5 bases). The V gene lost 0 bases and the J gene lost 3 bases, with 16 bases spanning the gap. Germline V CDR1 and CDR2: SGDLS, YYNGEE. The CDR3 contains 16 residues. The CDR3 DNA sequence: TGTGCCAGCAGCGTAGTACAGGCGGCAGGGTGCTACGAGCAGTACTTC. Its protein product is CASSVVQAAGCYEQYF.

This chain uses TRBV27 with TRBJ2-2; 8 nucleotides agree with TRBD1. Trimming removed 6 bases from V and 0 bases from J; junction bases left unmatched: 12. CDR1 is MNHEY and CDR2 is SMNVEV in the germline V gene (reference sequence). The CDR3 has 18 amino acids. The CDR3 coding sequence is TGTGCCAGCAGGCTAGCGACATCGACAGGGGCGAACACCGGGGAGCTGTTTTTT. Translation gives CASRLATSTGANTGELFF.

The chain links TRBV28 to TRBJ2-3; 7 bases align to TRBD2. Germline assignment: CDR1 MDHEN and CDR2 SYDVKM. J lost 2 bases, V lost 8 bases, and 4 bases had no gene match. The CDR3 totals 13 residues. CDR3 sequence: CASGSGNTDTQYF. CDR3 nucleotides: TGTGCCAGCGGGAGCGGGAACACAGATACGCAGTATTTT.

This chain joins TRBV7-9 and TRBJ2-2; TRBD1 is a possible D gene (7 bases). Looked up from germline, CDR1 is SEHNR and CDR2 is FQNEAQ (reference sequence). The CDR3 is 16 amino acids. V lost 5 bases and J lost 4, with 17 bases in between. The CDR3 DNA is TGTGCCAGCAGCCCCACCGGGCAGGGGGGCACCGGGGAGCTGTTTTTT. It is translated as CASSPTGQGGTGELFF.